This T cell receptor (beta chain) was identified in a study of regulatory T cells in long-lasting Graves disease. The sample's time point: newly diagnosed GD, antithyroid drugs for less than 3 months. TCR sequences were obtained from RNA taken from PBMCs. Trimming took 5 bases from V and 6 from J, leaving 13 bases between them. Germline V CDR1 and CDR2: SGHTA, FQGNSA. This CDR3 spans 13 amino acids. The TCR beta library used iRepertoire HTBI primers with Arm-PCR amplification of CDR3. TCRdb re-called the multiplex PCR reads with MiXCR, one entry per CDR3 protein. This table has a few hundred thousand distinct CDR3 sequences, around 11% appearing once. This clonotype was found many times. The sample was also reused in another study, on T cells in Graves' hyperthyroidism and ophthalmopathy.

V and J are TRBV7-2 and TRBJ1-2; D not certain. Sequencing used peripheral blood mononuclear cells (PBMCs), obtained at new diagnosis, from a patient treated with antithyroid drugs. The receptor was isolated from a woman in her late teens or twenties with Graves disease. The CDR3 bases are TGTGCCAGCAGCCCACCGGAATCAGATGGCTACACCTTC. This codes for CASSPPESDGYTF.